This TCR beta chain was recovered during a study of human T cells and chemical hapten exposure. Study-wide findings and caveats: Each of the donors had alopecia, so their immune responses may not resemble those of healthy people.

CDR3 length: 14 residues. V was shortened by 3 bases and J by 8 bases, with 13 bases between the two germline ends. This clonotype appeared many times. Antigen: not known. The sample's time point: patch test 1, 2 weeks after DPC sensitization. Specified treatment: therapeutic diphenylcyclopropenone sensitization with weekly scalp DPC. Extraction of total RNA was performed on unfractionated whole blood. TCRdb reprocessed the RACE reads via MiXCR and lists one record per CDR3 protein. The sample consists of fewer than 400,000 distinct CDR3 sequences, around 7% of them appearing once. Sequences were derived from whole blood, sampled in connection with sensitization to the hapten diphenylcyclopropenone (DPC). The chain carries TRBV12-3 or TRBV12-4 and TRBJ1-4; weak D call: TRBD1 (5 bases). This TCR was recovered from a woman aged 18-29 years with alopecia areata. Some clones in this sample may be carry-over from other donors' samples. The CDR3 loop is CASSFQGSGEKLFF. CDR3 coding DNA: TGTGCCAGCAGTTTTCAGGGAAGCGGGGAAAAACTGTTTTTT.